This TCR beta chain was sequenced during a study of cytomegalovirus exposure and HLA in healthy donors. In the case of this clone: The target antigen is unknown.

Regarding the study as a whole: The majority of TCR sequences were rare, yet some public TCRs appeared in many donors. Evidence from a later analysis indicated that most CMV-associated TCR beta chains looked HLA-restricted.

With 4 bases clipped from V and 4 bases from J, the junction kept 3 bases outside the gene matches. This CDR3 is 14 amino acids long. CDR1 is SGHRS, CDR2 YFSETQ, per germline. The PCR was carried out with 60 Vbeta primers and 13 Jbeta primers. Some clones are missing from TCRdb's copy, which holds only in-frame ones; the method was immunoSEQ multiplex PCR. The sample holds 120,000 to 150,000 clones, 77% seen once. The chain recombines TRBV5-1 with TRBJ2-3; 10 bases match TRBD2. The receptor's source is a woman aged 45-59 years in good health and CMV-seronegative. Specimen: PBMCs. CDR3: CASSPTSGADTQYF. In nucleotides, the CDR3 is TGCGCCAGCAGCCCAACTAGCGGGGCAGATACGCAGTATTTT.